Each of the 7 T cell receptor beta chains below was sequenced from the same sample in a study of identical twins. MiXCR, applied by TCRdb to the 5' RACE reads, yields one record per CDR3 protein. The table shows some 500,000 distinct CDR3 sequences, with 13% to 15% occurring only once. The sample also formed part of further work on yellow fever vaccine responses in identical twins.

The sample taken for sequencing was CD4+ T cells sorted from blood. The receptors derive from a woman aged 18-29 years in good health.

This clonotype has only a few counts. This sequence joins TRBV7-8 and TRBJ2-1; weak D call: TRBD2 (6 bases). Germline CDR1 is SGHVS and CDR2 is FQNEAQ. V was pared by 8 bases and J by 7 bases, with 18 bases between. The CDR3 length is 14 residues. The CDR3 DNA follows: TGTGCCAGCGGAAATCTCGGACTACCTAATGAGCAGTTCTTC. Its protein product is CASGNLGLPNEQFF.

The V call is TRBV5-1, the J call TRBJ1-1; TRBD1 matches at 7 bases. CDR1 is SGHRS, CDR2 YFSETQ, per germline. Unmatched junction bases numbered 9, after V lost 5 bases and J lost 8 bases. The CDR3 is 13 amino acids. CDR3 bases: TGCGCCAGCAGACAGGGACAGCTCCCCGAAGCTTTCTTT. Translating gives CASRQGQLPEAFF.

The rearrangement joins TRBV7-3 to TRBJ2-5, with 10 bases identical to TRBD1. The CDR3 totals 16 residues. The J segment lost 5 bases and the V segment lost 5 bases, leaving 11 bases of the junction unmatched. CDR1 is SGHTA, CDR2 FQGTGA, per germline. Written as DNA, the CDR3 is TGTGCCAGCAGCCCCTCCCGGGACAGGGGTATGGAGACCCAGTACTTC. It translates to CASSPSRDRGMETQYF.

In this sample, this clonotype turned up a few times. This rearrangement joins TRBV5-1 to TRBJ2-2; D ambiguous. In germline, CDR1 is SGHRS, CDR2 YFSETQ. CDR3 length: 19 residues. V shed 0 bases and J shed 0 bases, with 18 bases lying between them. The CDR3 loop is CASSLDPMIGITNTGELFF. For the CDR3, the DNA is TGCGCCAGCAGCTTGGATCCTATGATAGGGATAACGAACACCGGGGAGCTGTTTTTT.

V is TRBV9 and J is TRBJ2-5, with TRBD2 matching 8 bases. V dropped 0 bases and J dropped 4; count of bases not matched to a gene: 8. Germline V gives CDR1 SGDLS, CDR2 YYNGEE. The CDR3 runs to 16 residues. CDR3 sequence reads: CASSVEVAGRGETQYF. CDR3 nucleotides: TGTGCCAGCAGCGTAGAGGTAGCGGGACGGGGAGAGACCCAGTACTTC.

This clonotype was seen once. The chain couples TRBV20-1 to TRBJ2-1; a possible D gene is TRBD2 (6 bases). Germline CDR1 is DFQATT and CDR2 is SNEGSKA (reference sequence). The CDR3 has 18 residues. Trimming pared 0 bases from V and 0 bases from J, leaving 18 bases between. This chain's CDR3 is CSARDLSGTRSSYNEQFF. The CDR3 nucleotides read TGCAGTGCTAGAGATCTTTCCGGGACTCGGAGCTCCTACAATGAGCAGTTCTTC.

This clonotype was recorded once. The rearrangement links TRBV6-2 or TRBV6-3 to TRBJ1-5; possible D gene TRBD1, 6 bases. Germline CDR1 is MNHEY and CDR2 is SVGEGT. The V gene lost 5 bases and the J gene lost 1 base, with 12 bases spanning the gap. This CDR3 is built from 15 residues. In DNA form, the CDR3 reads TGTGCCAGCAGTGACCCAGGGGCGAGCAATCAGCCCCAGCATTTT. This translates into CASSDPGASNQPQHF.